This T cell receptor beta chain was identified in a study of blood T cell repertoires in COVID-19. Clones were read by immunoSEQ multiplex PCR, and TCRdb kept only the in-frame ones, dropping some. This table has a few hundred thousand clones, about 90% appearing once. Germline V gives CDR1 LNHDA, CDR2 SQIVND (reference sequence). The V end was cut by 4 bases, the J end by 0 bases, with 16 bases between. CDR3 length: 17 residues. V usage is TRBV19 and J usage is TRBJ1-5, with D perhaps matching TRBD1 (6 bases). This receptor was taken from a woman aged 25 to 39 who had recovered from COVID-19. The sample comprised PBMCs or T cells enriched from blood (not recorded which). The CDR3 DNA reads TGTGCCAGTAGTACCCTCCGACAGGCCTATAGCAATCAGCCCCAGCATTTT. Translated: CASSTLRQAYSNQPQHF.